This T cell receptor (beta chain) emerged from a study of vaccination effects on CD4 cells after COVID-19. Study in general: A couple of convalescent donors provided samples 16 days and one week before vaccination.

Profiling relied on immunoSEQ multiplex PCR, and the TCRdb table lists in-frame clones only, not all of them. The sample carries approximately 60,000 clones, under 85% recorded once. With around ten days of culture completed, CD4+ T cells were isolated. On day 3 and again on day 7, half the medium was replaced with IL-2 medium. Regarding this clone: Its antigen is not identified.

The germline CDR1 and CDR2 sequences are SGHRS and YFSETQ. This CDR3 contains 15 residues. V was trimmed by 1 base and J by 0 bases, leaving 7 bases between them. The sequenced sample was CD4+ T cells from PBMCs cultured without peptide, obtained before COVID-19 vaccination. This TCR was sampled from a human donor who had a prior SARS-CoV-2 infection. This chain joins TRBV5-1 and TRBJ1-4; D uncertain. The CDR3 DNA reads as TGCGCCAGCAGCTTGACCTTTTCAACTAATGAAAAACTGTTTTTT. Translating it yields CASSLTFSTNEKLFF.